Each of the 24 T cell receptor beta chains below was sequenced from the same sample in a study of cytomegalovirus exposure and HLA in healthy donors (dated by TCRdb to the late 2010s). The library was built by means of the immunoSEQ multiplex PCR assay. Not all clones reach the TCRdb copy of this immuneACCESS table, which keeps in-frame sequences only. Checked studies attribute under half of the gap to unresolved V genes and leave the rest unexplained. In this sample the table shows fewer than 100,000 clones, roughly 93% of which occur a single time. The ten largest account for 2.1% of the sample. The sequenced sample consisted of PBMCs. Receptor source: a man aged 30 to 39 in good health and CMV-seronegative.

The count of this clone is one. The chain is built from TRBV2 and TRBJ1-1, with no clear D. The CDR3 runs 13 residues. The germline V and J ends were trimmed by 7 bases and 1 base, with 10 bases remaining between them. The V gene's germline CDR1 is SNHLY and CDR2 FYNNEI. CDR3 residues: CASNLESNTEAFF. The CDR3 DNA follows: TGTGCCAGCAACCTGGAGTCGAACACTGAAGCTTTCTTT.

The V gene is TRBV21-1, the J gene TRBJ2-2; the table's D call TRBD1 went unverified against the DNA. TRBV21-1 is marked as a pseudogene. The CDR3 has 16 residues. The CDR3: CASSKNRVVYTGELFF. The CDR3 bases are TGTGCCAGCAGCAAAAACAGGGTAGTGTACACCGGGGAGCTGTTTTTT.

This CDR3 reads CAIGTSGRGEQFF. In DNA form, the CDR3 reads TGTGCCATAGGGACTAGCGGGAGAGGGGAGCAGTTCTTC. The V and J genes are TRBV10-3 and TRBJ2-1, with 14 bases lining up with TRBD2. Germline CDR1 is ENHRY and CDR2 is SYGVKD. The CDR3 has 13 residues. V trimming: 9 bases; J trimming: 10 bases; junction bases outside the gene matches: 5.

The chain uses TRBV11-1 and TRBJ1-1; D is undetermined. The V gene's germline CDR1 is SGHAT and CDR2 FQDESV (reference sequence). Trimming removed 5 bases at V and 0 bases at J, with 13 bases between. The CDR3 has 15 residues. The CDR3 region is CASSPQQTLNTEAFF. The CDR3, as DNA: TGTGCCAGCAGCCCACAGCAAACTTTGAACACTGAAGCTTTCTTT.

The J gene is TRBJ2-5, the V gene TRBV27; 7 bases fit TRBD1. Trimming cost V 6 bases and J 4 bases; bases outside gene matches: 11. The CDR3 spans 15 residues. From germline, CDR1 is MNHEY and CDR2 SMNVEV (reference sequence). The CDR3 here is CASSPRDSPVETQYF. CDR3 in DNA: TGTGCCAGCAGCCCCCGGGACAGCCCCGTAGAGACCCAGTACTTC.

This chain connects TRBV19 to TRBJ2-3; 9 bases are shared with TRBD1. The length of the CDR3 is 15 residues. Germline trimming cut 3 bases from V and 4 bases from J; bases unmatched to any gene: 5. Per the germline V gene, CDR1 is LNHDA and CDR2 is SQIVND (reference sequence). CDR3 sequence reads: CASSIGGTGSDTQYF. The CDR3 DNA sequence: TGTGCCAGTAGTATTGGAGGGACAGGGTCAGATACGCAGTATTTT.

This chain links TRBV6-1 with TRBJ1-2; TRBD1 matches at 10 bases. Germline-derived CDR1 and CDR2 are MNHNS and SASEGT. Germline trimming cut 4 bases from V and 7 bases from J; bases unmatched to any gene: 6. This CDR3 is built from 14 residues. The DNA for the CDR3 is TGTGCCAGCAGTGCGGGTGGGACAGGGGTTGGCTACACCTTC. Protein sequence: CASSAGGTGVGYTF.

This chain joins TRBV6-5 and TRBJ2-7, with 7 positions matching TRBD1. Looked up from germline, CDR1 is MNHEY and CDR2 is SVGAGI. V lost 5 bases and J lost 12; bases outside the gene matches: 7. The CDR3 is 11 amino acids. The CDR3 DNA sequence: TGTGCCAGCAGTCACCGGGACAGAACGTACTTC. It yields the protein CASSHRDRTYF.

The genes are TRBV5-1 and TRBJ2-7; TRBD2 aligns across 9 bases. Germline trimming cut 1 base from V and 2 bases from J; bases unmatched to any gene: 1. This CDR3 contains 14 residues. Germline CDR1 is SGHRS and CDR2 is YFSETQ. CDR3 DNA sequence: TGCGCCAGCAGCTTGCTAGCGGGAACCTACGAGCAGTACTTC. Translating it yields CASSLLAGTYEQYF.

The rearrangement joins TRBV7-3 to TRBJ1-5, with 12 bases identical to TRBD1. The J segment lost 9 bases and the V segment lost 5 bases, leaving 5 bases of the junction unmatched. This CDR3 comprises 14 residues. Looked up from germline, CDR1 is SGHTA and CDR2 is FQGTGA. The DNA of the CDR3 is TGTGCCAGCAGCCTCGGGACAGGGGGCGCGCCCCAGCATTTT. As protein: CASSLGTGGAPQHF.

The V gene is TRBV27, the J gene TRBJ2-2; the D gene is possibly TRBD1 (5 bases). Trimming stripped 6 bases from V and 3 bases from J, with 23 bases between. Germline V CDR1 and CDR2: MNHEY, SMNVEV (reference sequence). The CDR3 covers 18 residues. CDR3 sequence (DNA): TGTGCCAGCAGAGTAATCTTACAGGTCGGTAGGGACACCGGGGAGCTGTTTTTT. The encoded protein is CASRVILQVGRDTGELFF.

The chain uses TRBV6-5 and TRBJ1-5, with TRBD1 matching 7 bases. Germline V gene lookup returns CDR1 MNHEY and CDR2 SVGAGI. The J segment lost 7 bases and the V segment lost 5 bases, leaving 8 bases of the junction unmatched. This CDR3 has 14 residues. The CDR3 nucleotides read TGTGCCAGCAGTCGCGACAGGGACCACCAGCCCCAGCATTTT. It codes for CASSRDRDHQPQHF.

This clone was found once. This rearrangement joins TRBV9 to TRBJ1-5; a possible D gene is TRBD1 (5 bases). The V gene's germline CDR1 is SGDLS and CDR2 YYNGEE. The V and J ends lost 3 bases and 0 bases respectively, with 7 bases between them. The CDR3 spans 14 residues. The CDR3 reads CASSATGSNQPQHF. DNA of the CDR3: TGTGCCAGCAGCGCAACAGGTAGCAATCAGCCCCAGCATTTT.

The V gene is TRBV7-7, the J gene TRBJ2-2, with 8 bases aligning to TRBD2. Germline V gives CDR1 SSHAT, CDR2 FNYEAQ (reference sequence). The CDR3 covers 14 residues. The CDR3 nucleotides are TGTGCTACCCAGGGACTAGCGAACACCGGGGAGCTGTTTTTT. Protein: CATQGLANTGELFF.

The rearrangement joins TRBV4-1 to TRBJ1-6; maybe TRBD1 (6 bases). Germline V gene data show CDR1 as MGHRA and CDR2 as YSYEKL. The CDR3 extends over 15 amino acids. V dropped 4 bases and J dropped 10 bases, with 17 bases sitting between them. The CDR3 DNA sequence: TGCGCCAGCAGCCCAGGGGCCTCCTATGGGTCACCCCTCCACTTT. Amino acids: CASSPGASYGSPLHF.

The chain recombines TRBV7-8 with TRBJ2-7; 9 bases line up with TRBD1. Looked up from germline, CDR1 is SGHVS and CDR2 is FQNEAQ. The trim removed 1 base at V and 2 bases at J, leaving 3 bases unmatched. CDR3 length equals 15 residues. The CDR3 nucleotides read TGTGCCAGCAGCTTAGAGTGGACAGGGGCCTACGAGCAGTACTTC. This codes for CASSLEWTGAYEQYF.

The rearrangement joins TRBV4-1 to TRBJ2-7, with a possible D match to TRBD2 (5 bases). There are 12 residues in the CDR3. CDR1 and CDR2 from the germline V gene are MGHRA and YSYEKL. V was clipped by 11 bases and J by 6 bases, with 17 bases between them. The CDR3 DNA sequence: TGCGCCGGCGCGGGCCCTAAAGGCGAGCAGTACTTC. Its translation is CAGAGPKGEQYF.

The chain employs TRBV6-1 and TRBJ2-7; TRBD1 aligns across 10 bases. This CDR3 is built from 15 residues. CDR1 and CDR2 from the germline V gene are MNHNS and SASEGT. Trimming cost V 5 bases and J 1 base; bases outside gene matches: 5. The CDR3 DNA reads TGTGCCAGCAGTATCCGGGACAGGGGATCCTACGAGCAGTACTTC. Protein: CASSIRDRGSYEQYF.

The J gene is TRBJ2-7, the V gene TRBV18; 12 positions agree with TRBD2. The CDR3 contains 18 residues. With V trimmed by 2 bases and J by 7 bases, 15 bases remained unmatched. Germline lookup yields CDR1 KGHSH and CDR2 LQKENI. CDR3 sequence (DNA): TGTGCCAGCTCACCATCTAAGGGCGGACTAGCGGGATTGGGTGAGCAGTACTTC. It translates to CASSPSKGGLAGLGEQYF.

The CDR3 DNA follows: TGTGCCAGCAGTTTAACCGGGCTAGCGGCTGAGCAGTTCTTC. Translation: CASSLTGLAAEQFF. The genes are TRBV28 and TRBJ2-1, with 7 bases matching TRBD2. V was clipped by 2 bases and J by 9 bases; unmatched bases: 7. This CDR3 comprises 14 residues. Germline CDR1 and CDR2: MDHEN and SYDVKM.

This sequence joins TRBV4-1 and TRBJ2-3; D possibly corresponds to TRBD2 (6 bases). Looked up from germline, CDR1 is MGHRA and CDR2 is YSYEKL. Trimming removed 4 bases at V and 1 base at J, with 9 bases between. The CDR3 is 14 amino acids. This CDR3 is CASSRGGGTDTQYF. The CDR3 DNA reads TGCGCCAGCAGCCGAGGCGGGGGCACAGATACGCAGTATTTT.

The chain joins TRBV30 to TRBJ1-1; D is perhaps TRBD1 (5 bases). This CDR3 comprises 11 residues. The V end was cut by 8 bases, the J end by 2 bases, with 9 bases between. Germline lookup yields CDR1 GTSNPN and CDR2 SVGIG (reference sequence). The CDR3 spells CAVWTNTEAFF. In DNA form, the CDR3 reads TGTGCCGTATGGACAAACACTGAAGCTTTCTTT.

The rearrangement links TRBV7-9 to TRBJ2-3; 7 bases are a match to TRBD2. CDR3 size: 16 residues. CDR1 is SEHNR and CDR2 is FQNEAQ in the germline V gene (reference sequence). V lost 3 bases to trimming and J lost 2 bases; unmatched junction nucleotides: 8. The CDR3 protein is CASSFGGSEYTDTQYF. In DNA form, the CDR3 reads TGTGCCAGCAGCTTTGGCGGGAGTGAATACACAGATACGCAGTATTTT.

Here the CDR3 reads CASSFYRDRGRTEQYF. The DNA for the CDR3 is TGTGCCAGCAGCTTCTACCGGGACAGGGGGCGGACCGAGCAGTACTTC. V gene TRBV7-9 combines with J gene TRBJ2-7, with 12 bases identical to TRBD1. V lost 3 bases and J lost 6; bases outside the gene matches: 9. Germline CDR1 reads SEHNR; CDR2 reads FQNEAQ (reference sequence). CDR3 size: 16 residues.